This T cell receptor beta chain is from a study of chemoradiotherapy in HPV16-positive cancers. Study at large: Candidate HPV-specific T-cell clones and common TCR motifs came from functional assays in a couple of HPV16-positive patients. General study findings and limits: Functional assays defining HPV-specific T cells used only a couple of HPV16-positive patients. Non-HPV-specific T cells did not expand in tumors during treatment, whereas candidate HPV-specific clones and E7-related motifs did.

Libraries were prepared by immunoSEQ multiplex PCR; TCRdb keeps only in-frame clonotypes and omits some of them. Found here are just over 15,000 clones, over 70% of them singletons; the top ten hold approximately 1.3%. Repeated repertoire sampling spanned the course of chemoradiotherapy. Trimming shortened V by 6 bases and J by 0 bases, and 14 bases separated the two germline ends. Germline lookup yields CDR1 MRHNA and CDR2 SNTAGT. The CDR3 length is 15 residues. Worth noting for this clone: The antigen remains undetermined.

This chain joins TRBV6-4 and TRBJ1-1; D is possibly TRBD1 (5 bases). Sampling was carried out from a patient who underwent chemoradiotherapy. The TCR sequence derives from a human donor with HPV-associated anogenital cancer. The CDR3 DNA reads TGTGCCAGCAGGATGGGGGTTGGGGTGAACACTGAAGCTTTCTTT. Translation gives CASRMGVGVNTEAFF.